The 12 T cell receptor beta chains listed next were all sequenced from one sample in a study of PD-1 blockade in classical Hodgkin lymphoma. Every one of the patients relapsed after autologous stem cell transplantation (brentuximab vedotin exposure was variable). Clones were sequenced by immunoSEQ multiplex PCR, and TCRdb holds only the in-frame ones, with some missing. This sample has tens of thousands of clones; approximately 94% occur once, and the top ten carry about 8%. This sample comprised peripheral blood mononuclear cells (PBMCs), obtained at baseline. The receptors were sampled from a human donor with classical Hodgkin lymphoma.

The chain links TRBV9 to TRBJ1-3; D may be TRBD1 (5 bases). V lost 4 bases to trimming and J lost 0 bases, with 8 bases between them. The CDR3 totals 14 residues. Germline values: CDR1 SGDLS, CDR2 YYNGEE. The CDR3 nucleotides read TGTGCCAGCAGCTTCAGGGACTCTGGAAACACCATATATTTT. Protein sequence: CASSFRDSGNTIYF.

In DNA form, the CDR3 reads TGTGCCAGTTCGGAGACCCCCGGGGCCAACGTCCTGACTTTC. Its translation: CASSETPGANVLTF. This chain uses TRBV19 with TRBJ2-6, with unresolved D. CDR1 and CDR2 (germline): LNHDA, SQIVND (reference sequence). The V end lost 8 bases, the J end lost 4 bases, and 12 bases lay between the germline ends. The CDR3 runs to 14 residues.

This clone was observed a single time. The V call is TRBV7-9, the J call TRBJ2-2, with D possibly matching TRBD2 (6 bases). The V gene's germline CDR1 is SEHNR and CDR2 FQNEAQ (reference sequence). Between the trimmed V and J ends, which lost 1 base and 5 bases, there was a span of 17 bases. The CDR3 spans 17 residues. This CDR3 reads CASSLGPRGAHTGELFF. DNA of the CDR3: TGTGCCAGCAGCTTAGGTCCGCGGGGCGCCCATACCGGGGAGCTGTTTTTT.

The chain has TRBV7-2 and TRBJ2-7; possibly TRBD2 for D (5 bases). This CDR3 has 14 amino acids. V dropped 3 bases and J dropped 3 bases, with 12 bases sitting between them. The germline gives CDR1 SGHTA, CDR2 FQGNSA. DNA of the CDR3: TGTGCCAGCAGCTTTCCCGGGAATGTCTACGAGCAGTACTTC. Protein product: CASSFPGNVYEQYF.

CDR3 DNA: TGTGCCAGCAGTTTATCCCAGAGCTCCTACGAGCAGTACTTC. This codes for CASSLSQSSYEQYF. The gene calls are TRBV27 and TRBJ2-7; D remains unclear. There are 14 residues in the CDR3. Per the germline V gene, CDR1 is MNHEY and CDR2 is SMNVEV (reference sequence). V lost 0 bases, J lost 0 bases, and 6 bases lay in between.

The CDR3 loop reads CASSLTGDRNTGELFF. CDR3 DNA sequence: TGTGCCAGCAGCTTAACGGGGGACAGGAACACCGGGGAGCTGTTTTTT. The chain employs TRBV7-3 and TRBJ2-2; 7 bases align to TRBD1. After removal of 0 bases from V and 1 base from J, the junction contained 2 bases not matched to a gene. The CDR3 extends over 16 amino acids. Germline-derived CDR1 and CDR2 are SGHTA and FQGTGA.

The chain couples TRBV5-4 to TRBJ1-2, with D perhaps TRBD1 (6 bases). Germline CDR1 SGHNT, CDR2 YYREEE (reference sequence). The ends were cut back, 3 bases at V and 1 base at J, with 16 bases in the middle. This CDR3 is built from 16 residues. CDR3 bases: TGTGCCAGCAGCTCACCGGACAGCTTCTTTAACTATGGCTACACCTTC. Translation gives CASSSPDSFFNYGYTF.

This clone was picked up one time. V usage is TRBV11-2 and J usage is TRBJ2-7; 7 bases fit TRBD2. The trim removed 5 bases at V and 2 bases at J, leaving 9 bases unmatched. CDR1 is SGHAT, CDR2 FQNNGV, per germline. The CDR3 spans 15 residues. CDR3 sequence (DNA): TGTGCCAGCAGCGAGAAAGCGGGGTCGACCTACGAGCAGTACTTC. Translating it yields CASSEKAGSTYEQYF.

The rearrangement uses TRBV2 and TRBJ2-3; D is ambiguous. CDR3 length: 12 residues. CDR1 is SNHLY and CDR2 is FYNNEI in the germline V gene. V was trimmed by 6 bases and J by 4 bases, leaving 8 bases between them. DNA of the CDR3: TGTGCCAGCAGAGAGGCTGCAGATACGCAGTATTTT. Residues: CASREAADTQYF.

This chain connects TRBV6-5 to TRBJ1-4, with TRBD1 identical over 7 bases. Germline loops: CDR1 MNHEY, CDR2 SVGAGI. The trim removed 6 bases at V and 7 bases at J, leaving 11 bases unmatched. The CDR3 extends over 15 amino acids. In DNA, the CDR3 is TGTGCCAGCAGCCCCTATGGAGGGGGCAGTGAAAAACTGTTTTTT. Protein product: CASSPYGGGSEKLFF.

The chain carries TRBV4-2 and TRBJ2-2, with 14 bases matching TRBD2. With 3 bases clipped from V and 3 bases from J, the junction kept 0 bases outside the gene matches. Germline CDR1 reads LGHNA; CDR2 reads YNFKEQ. This CDR3 is built from 16 residues. CDR3 loop: CASSQGLAGDTGELFF. DNA for the CDR3: TGTGCCAGCAGCCAGGGACTAGCGGGAGACACCGGGGAGCTGTTTTTT.

The chain joins TRBV6-5 to TRBJ2-7; weak D call: TRBD2 (5 bases). CDR1 is MNHEY and CDR2 is SVGAGI in the germline V gene. Trimming shortened V by 0 bases and J by 4 bases, and 16 bases separated the two germline ends. CDR3 length: 16 residues. For the CDR3, the DNA is TGTGCCAGCAGTTACTCGAAGGGAGTTGAGGCGTACGAGCAGTACTTC. As protein: CASSYSKGVEAYEQYF.